What follows describes a single T cell receptor (beta chain). Researchers used genomic DNA as the template to profile TCR beta VDJ and CDR3. TCRdb recomputed calls from the reads with MiXCR, one row per CDR3 protein. This sample yields about 40,000 distinct CDR3 sequences, of which roughly 63% are seen a single time; 59% belongs to the top ten. This specimen comes from a study of CD8+CD57+ T cells in acquired aplastic anemia. The germline V gene has CDR1 SGHAT and CDR2 FQNNGV. Between the trimmed V and J ends, which lost 5 bases and 7 bases, there was a span of 12 bases. The CDR3 is made up of 13 amino acids. All sequencing subjects had displayed CD8+CD57+ cell expansion on flow cytometry. Severe acquired aplastic anemia was present in all patients. Patients had not yet gotten any therapy when their blood was taken for sampling.

This sequence originates from a human donor with aplastic anemia. The V gene is TRBV11-2, the J gene TRBJ2-1, with D tentatively TRBD1 (5 bases). The sample consisted of sorted CD4+, CD8+, or CD8+CD57+ T cells (not recorded which) from PBMCs. The CDR3, as DNA: TGTGCCAGCAGCACCCGTAGGGGAAATGAGCAGTTCTTC. Translating gives CASSTRRGNEQFF. Full variable domain (outside the CDR3, taken from reference TRBV11-2 and TRBJ2-1): EAGVAQSPRYKIIEKRQSVAFWCNPISGHATLYWYQQILGQGPKLLIQFQNNGVVDDSQLPKDRFSAERLKGVDSTLKIQPAKLEDSAVYLCASSTRRGNEQFFGPGTRLTVL.